This is a list of T cell receptor beta chains from one sample in a study of Ad26.COV2.S vaccination and SARS-CoV-2 variants. The method was immunoSEQ multiplex PCR; TCRdb's version includes in-frame clones alone and lacks a portion of them. Here the sample spans about 350,000 clones, approximately 90% being singletons. The material was peripheral blood, obtained in a trial of Ad26.COV2.S vaccine versus placebo. The receptors stem from a person aged 18-60 years who received the Ad26.COV2.S COVID-19 vaccine or a placebo. Both conserved end residues are part of each CDR3. D genes are given only for firm matches. Rows may omit the clone size; those that give it use once, few, many or a size class.

cdr3_nt cdr3_aa clone_size j_call v_call d_call
TGCGCCAGCAGCCAAGACAGGGGGCTCGACGAGCAGTACTTC CASSQDRGLDEQYF once TRBJ2-7 TRBV4-3 TRBD1
TGTGCCAGCAGTTACTTACAGGGGGCGAATACTGAAGCTTTCTTT CASSYLQGANTEAFF . TRBJ1-1 TRBV6-5 TRBD1
TGCGCCAGCAGCCTGACAGAGAACACTGAAGCTTTCTTT CASSLTENTEAFF . TRBJ1-1 TRBV5-1 .
TGTGCCAGCAGCGTAGCCGGACAGGCACGGTCACCCCTCCACTTT CASSVAGQARSPLHF . TRBJ1-6 TRBV9 TRBD1
TGCAGTGGGACAGGGGACAATGAGCAGTTCTTC CSGTGDNEQFF . TRBJ2-1 TRBV20-1 TRBD1
TGCGCCAGCAGCCCAGGGGGCGAGAACACTGAAGCTTTCTTT CASSPGGENTEAFF . TRBJ1-1 TRBV5-1 TRBD1
TGTGCCAGCAGCTTAAGACAGGGACCGGAGAACACTGAAGCTTTCTTT CASSLRQGPENTEAFF . TRBJ1-1 TRBV7-6 TRBD1
TGTGCCAGCAGTTTCGAGGGGGCTGAAGCTTTCTTT CASSFEGAEAFF . TRBJ1-1 TRBV12-3/TRBV12-4 .
TGCAGCGTTGAGGACACTGAAGCTTTCTTT CSVEDTEAFF . TRBJ1-1 TRBV29-1 .
TGTGCCAGCAGTGCATCAGGGGGCCGAGTTGGCTATGGCTACACCTTC CASSASGGRVGYGYTF . TRBJ1-2 TRBV6-1 TRBD1
TGTGCCACCAGCAGAGTTTCGACGGAAGAGACCCAGTACTTC CATSRVSTEETQYF few TRBJ2-5 TRBV15 .
TGTGCCAGCAGTTTTAGGCGGCTAGCGGGACAGACCCAGTACTTC CASSFRRLAGQTQYF . TRBJ2-5 TRBV27 TRBD2
TGCGCCAGCAGCTTAAACAGGGATATGGAGACCCAGTACTTC CASSLNRDMETQYF . TRBJ2-5 TRBV5-1 .
TGTGCCAGCAGCTTACGATCGGGTGGGACAGGGGTGTTCCACGAGCAGTACTTC CASSLRSGGTGVFHEQYF . TRBJ2-7 TRBV7-2 TRBD1
TGCGCCAGCAGCCAAGAGGGGGGGGGTTTATCTGCAACTAATGAAAAACTGTTTTTT CASSQEGGGLSATNEKLFF . TRBJ1-4 TRBV4-3 .
TGTGCCAGTAGGGCTAGCGGGGGGGCAATCAAGACCCAGTACTTC CASRASGGAIKTQYF . TRBJ2-5 TRBV19 TRBD2
TGTGCCAGCAAGTTAGCGGGAGCGTACGAGCAGTACTTC CASKLAGAYEQYF . TRBJ2-7 TRBV2 TRBD2
TGTGCCAGCAGCCCCGACAGGGGCTCTGGAAACACCATATATTTT CASSPDRGSGNTIYF . TRBJ1-3 TRBV3-1/TRBV3-2 TRBD1
TGCGCCAGCAGCTTGAACAGGGGGTTTGAAGCTTTCTTT CASSLNRGFEAFF . TRBJ1-1 TRBV5-1 TRBD1
TGTGCCAGCAGCGTAGAAGCGGGGGGGTACAATGAGCAGTTCTTC CASSVEAGGYNEQFF . TRBJ2-1 TRBV9 TRBD2
TGTGCCAGCAGCAAAGGGACTAGCGGGAGGGAGCAGTTCTTC CASSKGTSGREQFF . TRBJ2-1 TRBV7-6 TRBD2
TGTGCCAGCAGCTTTGGCAGGGTCTACGAGCAGTACTTC CASSFGRVYEQYF . TRBJ2-7 TRBV5-5 .
TGTGCCAGCAGTGAAACAGTCCCCGCCCTAGATACGCAGTATTTT CASSETVPALDTQYF . TRBJ2-3 TRBV6-1 .
TGTGCCAGCAGTTTCCCAGGGAGCTCGGAGACCCAGTACTTC CASSFPGSSETQYF . TRBJ2-5 TRBV6-6 .
TGTGCCAGCAGCCGGGGATCAAGGTCCGAGACCCAGTACTTC CASSRGSRSETQYF . TRBJ2-5 TRBV3-1/TRBV3-2 .
TGTGCCAGCAGCTTGGATAGGACAAGCACAGATACGCAGTATTTT CASSLDRTSTDTQYF . TRBJ2-3 TRBV5-6 .
TGCGCCAGCAGCTTGGACCCACAGGGGATGAACACTGAAGCTTTCTTT CASSLDPQGMNTEAFF . TRBJ1-1 TRBV5-1 TRBD1
TGTGCCAGCAGCGTAGGTGCCAACGACCCCTCCTACGAGCAGTACTTC CASSVGANDPSYEQYF . TRBJ2-7 TRBV9 .
TGTGCCAGTAGCCCCGGTGGGGCTCGCAATGAGCAGTTCTTC CASSPGGARNEQFF . TRBJ2-1 TRBV19 .
TGTGCCAGCAGTTTAGGGGGCGGAAGCACTAATGAAAAACTGTTTTTT CASSLGGGSTNEKLFF . TRBJ1-4 TRBV27 .
TGTGCCAGCAGTCCGGCACCAACCCAAGAGACCCAGTACTTC CASSPAPTQETQYF . TRBJ2-5 TRBV25-1 .
TGTGCCAGCAGCAAGGCCGGGGACCCTAGGCCGGAGACCCAGTACTTC CASSKAGDPRPETQYF . TRBJ2-5 TRBV2 .
TGCGCCAGCAAGTGGGGCAGGTACACAGATACGCAGTATTTT CASKWGRYTDTQYF . TRBJ2-3 TRBV5-1 .
TGCGCCAGCAGCTTGTTAATAGCGTCGAACACCGGGGAGCTGTTTTTT CASSLLIASNTGELFF . TRBJ2-2 TRBV5-1 .
TGTGCCAGCAGCTTAGAACCCACCAGCGGGGTTCAGTACTTC CASSLEPTSGVQYF . TRBJ2-4 TRBV11-1 TRBD2
TGTGCCAGCAGTTACTCACGTCGAGGGGGCACTGAAGCTTTCTTT CASSYSRRGGTEAFF . TRBJ1-1 TRBV6-5 .
TGTGCCAGTACTAAGGGGCGGGACCTTAGCAATCAGCCCCAGCATTTT CASTKGRDLSNQPQHF . TRBJ1-5 TRBV19 .
TGTGCCGGCCGCAAGGGAGAGACCCAGTACTTC CAGRKGETQYF . TRBJ2-5 TRBV19 .
TGTGCCAGCAGCCCCCGACAGGGAGGTGAAAAACTGTTTTTT CASSPRQGGEKLFF . TRBJ1-4 TRBV3-1/TRBV3-2 TRBD1
TGTGCCAGCAGTGAACGCGGGGCGCGGGGACCCATATATTTT CASSERGARGPIYF . TRBJ1-3 TRBV25-1 .
TGTGCCAGCAGTGAAGGCAATGAGCAGTTCTTC CASSEGNEQFF . TRBJ2-1 TRBV6-1 .
TGTGCCACGCGCTCCTCTGATTCAAACCAAGCTTTCTTT CATRSSDSNQAFF . TRBJ1-1 TRBV19 .
TGTGCCATCAGTGCAGGGGGCGAGCAGTACTTC CAISAGGEQYF . TRBJ2-7 TRBV10-3 TRBD1
TGCGCCAGCAGTGAGATAGTGAACCAAGAGACCCAGTACTTC CASSEIVNQETQYF . TRBJ2-5 TRBV10-2 .
TGTGCCACCAGCAGAGGGGGGGCAGATACGCAGTATTTT CATSRGGADTQYF . TRBJ2-3 TRBV15 .
TGTGCCAGCACCGAGGACACCGGGGAGCTGTTTTTT CASTEDTGELFF . TRBJ2-2 TRBV6-5 .
TGTGCCAGCAGTGTGTCAGGGGCGAACACTGAAGCTTTCTTT CASSVSGANTEAFF . TRBJ1-1 TRBV2 .
TGTGCCAGCAGTTCAGACGGGGAGAGTGGCTATGGCTACACCTTC CASSSDGESGYGYTF . TRBJ1-2 TRBV28 .